The clone carrying this T cell receptor beta chain appeared a single time. Aged 18 to 65, the patients had hyperthyroidism that was newly diagnosed and had lasted under 2 months. PBMCs were derived from around 10 ml fresh peripheral blood. RNA transcripts served as the template for amplifying TCR beta CDR3 regions. A first-round RT-PCR of the TCR CDR3 used the HTBI primer set. TCRdb analysed the multiplex PCR reads with MiXCR anew, one entry per CDR3 protein. Of 250,000 or so distinct CDR3 sequences in the sample, approximately 14% are singletons; the top ten hold 30%. Germline lookup yields CDR1 LNHNV and CDR2 YYDKDF (reference sequence). This CDR3 comprises 12 residues. V lost 1 base and J lost 4, with 2 bases in between. This specimen belongs to a study of T cells in Graves' hyperthyroidism and ophthalmopathy.

The V and J genes are TRBV15 and TRBJ1-3; unclear D gene. The sequenced material came from blood. The clonotype comes from a woman aged 45-65 years with Graves' hyperthyroidism that later progressed to Graves' ophthalmopathy. CDR3: CATSRGGNTIYF. Here the CDR3 DNA reads TGTGCCACCAGCAGAGGAGGAAACACCATATATTTT.